This is a list of T cell receptor beta chains from one sample in a study of beta chain features in type 1 diabetes. TCRdb's table, derived via immunoSEQ multiplex PCR, lists solely in-frame clones and lacks some. The repertoire has under 350,000 clones, about 23% of them found once; the top ten carry approximately 0.011%. Material: naive CD4+ T cells from blood. These receptors came from a woman in her thirties with type 1 diabetes. CDR3s include the opening cysteine and the closing phenylalanine or tryptophan. The order of the fields is CDR3 DNA, CDR3 protein, J gene, clone size, D gene, V gene. The D gene is left open where the match is weak. Where a row states a size, it is once, few, many or the class of an expanded clone; other rows omit it.

CDR3nt: TGTGCCAGCAGTTCGGGGGTGGGACCCAATCAGCCCCAGCATTTT; CDR3aa: CASSSGVGPNQPQHF; j_gene: TRBJ1-5; abundance: NA; d_gene: NA; v_gene: TRBV2
CDR3nt: TGTGCCAGCAGTTACCGGGGGGCTGGTTTTTACGAGCAGTACTTC; CDR3aa: CASSYRGAGFYEQYF; j_gene: TRBJ2-7; abundance: few; d_gene: NA; v_gene: TRBV6-5
CDR3nt: TGTGCCGGTCGGCGCGCGGGGGCTGGAGATACGCAGTATTTT; CDR3aa: CAGRRAGAGDTQYF; j_gene: TRBJ2-3; abundance: few; d_gene: NA; v_gene: TRBV28
CDR3nt: TGTGCCAGCAGTTTATGGGGAGGCACCGTGAGCTCCTACGAGCAGTACTTC; CDR3aa: CASSLWGGTVSSYEQYF; j_gene: TRBJ2-7; abundance: NA; d_gene: NA; v_gene: TRBV28
CDR3nt: TGTGCCAGTAGTAGCAGCGGCCGGGAGCAGTTCTTC; CDR3aa: CASSSSGREQFF; j_gene: TRBJ2-1; abundance: few; d_gene: NA; v_gene: TRBV19
CDR3nt: TGTGCCAGCAGACGTCTACAGGGTTACGAGCAGTACTTC; CDR3aa: CASRRLQGYEQYF; j_gene: TRBJ2-7; abundance: NA; d_gene: NA; v_gene: TRBV6-5
CDR3nt: TGTGCCAGCAGCTTAGGTGCGGGAGAGGCCTACGAGCAGTACTTC; CDR3aa: CASSLGAGEAYEQYF; j_gene: TRBJ2-7; abundance: few; d_gene: TRBD2; v_gene: TRBV7-6
CDR3nt: TGTGCCAGCAGCTTACCCACGCTTAGCGTGACTCAAGAGACCCAGTACTTC; CDR3aa: CASSLPTLSVTQETQYF; j_gene: TRBJ2-5; abundance: once; d_gene: NA; v_gene: TRBV7-9
CDR3nt: TGTGCCAGCAGCGAACGGTGGAGGGGTCAGTACGAGCAGTACTTC; CDR3aa: CASSERWRGQYEQYF; j_gene: TRBJ2-7; abundance: few; d_gene: NA; v_gene: TRBV6-5
CDR3nt: TGCAGCGTCCTGGGGACTAGCGCGTACCAAGAGACCCAGTACTTC; CDR3aa: CSVLGTSAYQETQYF; j_gene: TRBJ2-5; abundance: few; d_gene: TRBD2; v_gene: TRBV29-1
CDR3nt: TGCACAACAGGGGGGATGAACACTGAAGCTTTCTTT; CDR3aa: CTTGGMNTEAFF; j_gene: TRBJ1-1; abundance: few; d_gene: TRBD1; v_gene: TRBV29-1
CDR3nt: TGTGCCAGCAGCTTAGAAACAGGCGCCTACGAGCAGTACTTC; CDR3aa: CASSLETGAYEQYF; j_gene: TRBJ2-7; abundance: few; d_gene: NA; v_gene: TRBV7-8
CDR3nt: TGCAGCGTTGAGGGTCCCCGGGACAGGGGGCCCTACGAGCAGTACTTC; CDR3aa: CSVEGPRDRGPYEQYF; j_gene: TRBJ2-7; abundance: NA; d_gene: TRBD1; v_gene: TRBV29-1
CDR3nt: TGTGCCTGGAGAGGACTAGCGGGAGGGTATGGCACCGGGGAGCTGTTTTTT; CDR3aa: CAWRGLAGGYGTGELFF; j_gene: TRBJ2-2; abundance: few; d_gene: TRBD2; v_gene: TRBV30
CDR3nt: TGTGCCATCAGTGACAGGGCCTATGGCTACACCTTC; CDR3aa: CAISDRAYGYTF; j_gene: TRBJ1-2; abundance: NA; d_gene: NA; v_gene: TRBV10-3
CDR3nt: TGTGCCAGCTCACCCGGGACTAGCGTGACAGATACGCAGTATTTT; CDR3aa: CASSPGTSVTDTQYF; j_gene: TRBJ2-3; abundance: NA; d_gene: TRBD2; v_gene: TRBV18
CDR3nt: TGTGCCAGCAGCCCCCGACTAGAGAGGGATACGCAGTATTTT; CDR3aa: CASSPRLERDTQYF; j_gene: TRBJ2-3; abundance: NA; d_gene: NA; v_gene: TRBV9
CDR3nt: TGCGCCAGCAGCTTGGGACTAGCCCCCAATGAGCAGTTCTTC; CDR3aa: CASSLGLAPNEQFF; j_gene: TRBJ2-1; abundance: NA; d_gene: TRBD2; v_gene: TRBV5-1
CDR3nt: TGTGCCTGGAGTAGACACACCTACAATGAGCAGTTCTTC; CDR3aa: CAWSRHTYNEQFF; j_gene: TRBJ2-1; abundance: few; d_gene: NA; v_gene: TRBV30
CDR3nt: TGTGCCAGCAGCCACATACTAGCGGGTGGGGTCGATACGCAGTATTTT; CDR3aa: CASSHILAGGVDTQYF; j_gene: TRBJ2-3; abundance: NA; d_gene: TRBD2; v_gene: TRBV7-9
CDR3nt: TGTGCCAGCAGCGGACAGGGGGGAAGCAATCAGCCCCAGCATTTT; CDR3aa: CASSGQGGSNQPQHF; j_gene: TRBJ1-5; abundance: NA; d_gene: TRBD1; v_gene: TRBV7-2
CDR3nt: TGTGCCACCAGCAGACCTCAGGGGGCTGGGGAAGATACGCAGTATTTT; CDR3aa: CATSRPQGAGEDTQYF; j_gene: TRBJ2-3; abundance: NA; d_gene: TRBD1; v_gene: TRBV15
CDR3nt: TGTGCCAGCAGTGACCTAGGACAGGGCGGGAGTCAGCCCCAGCATTTT; CDR3aa: CASSDLGQGGSQPQHF; j_gene: TRBJ1-5; abundance: NA; d_gene: TRBD1; v_gene: TRBV2
CDR3nt: TGTGCCAGCAGCTTTTGGGGGGGTGAAGCTTTCTTT; CDR3aa: CASSFWGGEAFF; j_gene: TRBJ1-1; abundance: NA; d_gene: NA; v_gene: TRBV7-9
CDR3nt: TGTGCCAGCAGTGAAAGGTTCGGGAGCTCCTACAATGAGCAGTTCTTC; CDR3aa: CASSERFGSSYNEQFF; j_gene: TRBJ2-1; abundance: NA; d_gene: NA; v_gene: TRBV6-1
CDR3nt: TGTGCCAGCAGTCGACGCCCGGGGACAGGGGTCTCCTACGAGCAGTACTTC; CDR3aa: CASSRRPGTGVSYEQYF; j_gene: TRBJ2-7; abundance: few; d_gene: TRBD1; v_gene: TRBV28
CDR3nt: TGTGCCAGTAGCCCTGTCGGGACAGGGTCTGAAGCTTTCTTT; CDR3aa: CASSPVGTGSEAFF; j_gene: TRBJ1-1; abundance: once; d_gene: TRBD1; v_gene: TRBV19
CDR3nt: TGTGCCAGCAGTGAATGGAAAGGGACAGCGGTGGAGACCCAGTACTTC; CDR3aa: CASSEWKGTAVETQYF; j_gene: TRBJ2-5; abundance: few; d_gene: TRBD1; v_gene: TRBV25-1
CDR3nt: TGTGCCAGCAGCTTAGACTCCCATTCGACGGATGAGCAGTTCTTC; CDR3aa: CASSLDSHSTDEQFF; j_gene: TRBJ2-1; abundance: few; d_gene: NA; v_gene: TRBV7-3
CDR3nt: TGTGCCTGGAGTGTAAGGCGGACAGGGAAGTACACTGAAGCTTTCTTT; CDR3aa: CAWSVRRTGKYTEAFF; j_gene: TRBJ1-1; abundance: few; d_gene: TRBD1; v_gene: TRBV30
CDR3nt: TGTGCCAGCAGCCAAGACATTACCGGTAGTACGCAGTATTTT; CDR3aa: CASSQDITGSTQYF; j_gene: TRBJ2-3; abundance: NA; d_gene: NA; v_gene: TRBV4-2
CDR3nt: TGTGCCAGCAGCCCTAGCGGGAGCTCCTACAATGAGCAGTTCTTC; CDR3aa: CASSPSGSSYNEQFF; j_gene: TRBJ2-1; abundance: few; d_gene: TRBD2; v_gene: TRBV9
CDR3nt: TGTGCCAGCAGCTCCATTAGACTAGCCTGGATCTACGAGCAGTACTTC; CDR3aa: CASSSIRLAWIYEQYF; j_gene: TRBJ2-7; abundance: few; d_gene: TRBD2; v_gene: TRBV11-2
CDR3nt: TGTGCCTGGAGTGTGGGGCCTGAAGCTTTCTTT; CDR3aa: CAWSVGPEAFF; j_gene: TRBJ1-1; abundance: few; d_gene: NA; v_gene: TRBV30
CDR3nt: TGCGCCAGCAGCCCGGGGACAGGGGAAGTCGGGGGCTACACCTTC; CDR3aa: CASSPGTGEVGGYTF; j_gene: TRBJ1-2; abundance: once; d_gene: TRBD1; v_gene: TRBV5-1
CDR3nt: TGTGCCAGCAGCTACGACAGGGCGGGGGAGCTGTTTTTT; CDR3aa: CASSYDRAGELFF; j_gene: TRBJ2-2; abundance: few; d_gene: TRBD1; v_gene: TRBV5-4
CDR3nt: TGCGCCAGCAGCCAAGAAGGGACTAGACGGCCGGAGCAGTTCTTC; CDR3aa: CASSQEGTRRPEQFF; j_gene: TRBJ2-1; abundance: NA; d_gene: TRBD2; v_gene: TRBV4-1
CDR3nt: TGTGCCTGGACACAGGACCAAGAGACCCAGTACTTC; CDR3aa: CAWTQDQETQYF; j_gene: TRBJ2-5; abundance: few; d_gene: NA; v_gene: TRBV30
CDR3nt: TGTGCCAGCAGTCCCTTTAGCGGGAGAGACTCCTACAATGAGCAGTTCTTC; CDR3aa: CASSPFSGRDSYNEQFF; j_gene: TRBJ2-1; abundance: few; d_gene: TRBD2; v_gene: TRBV27
CDR3nt: TGCAGCGTTGAAGACAGGGGCGGCTACACCTTC; CDR3aa: CSVEDRGGYTF; j_gene: TRBJ1-2; abundance: few; d_gene: NA; v_gene: TRBV29-1
CDR3nt: TGCAGCGTTGAAAGGAGGACGAACACTGAAGCTTTCTTT; CDR3aa: CSVERRTNTEAFF; j_gene: TRBJ1-1; abundance: few; d_gene: NA; v_gene: TRBV29-1
CDR3nt: TGTGCTAGCAGCCGGGGGACAGCCTCTGGAAACACCATATATTTT; CDR3aa: CASSRGTASGNTIYF; j_gene: TRBJ1-3; abundance: NA; d_gene: TRBD1; v_gene: TRBV7-7
CDR3nt: TGTGCCAGCAGCGGACCAGGAAGGCCAACTGAAGCTTTCTTT; CDR3aa: CASSGPGRPTEAFF; j_gene: TRBJ1-1; abundance: NA; d_gene: NA; v_gene: TRBV9
CDR3nt: TGTGCCAGCAGCCCACCGGGACTAGCGGGAGGGCGAGAGCAGTTCTTC; CDR3aa: CASSPPGLAGGREQFF; j_gene: TRBJ2-1; abundance: NA; d_gene: TRBD2; v_gene: TRBV7-2
CDR3nt: TGTGCCAGCAGTTATTCCGGACTAGCGGGAGCAGATACGCAGTATTTT; CDR3aa: CASSYSGLAGADTQYF; j_gene: TRBJ2-3; abundance: NA; d_gene: TRBD2; v_gene: TRBV6-5
CDR3nt: TGCAGCTCCGGGGAAGAGACCCAGTACTTC; CDR3aa: CSSGEETQYF; j_gene: TRBJ2-5; abundance: few; d_gene: NA; v_gene: TRBV29-1
CDR3nt: TGTGCCTGGTCAACAGCGAACACCGGGGAGCTGTTTTTT; CDR3aa: CAWSTANTGELFF; j_gene: TRBJ2-2; abundance: few; d_gene: NA; v_gene: TRBV30
CDR3nt: TGCGCCAGCAGTCTAAACAGGGGGCTAGCTTTCTTT; CDR3aa: CASSLNRGLAFF; j_gene: TRBJ1-1; abundance: NA; d_gene: TRBD1; v_gene: TRBV23-1
CDR3nt: TGTGCCAGCAGCCGGATACTAGCGACTGGGGCCAACGTCCTGACTTTC; CDR3aa: CASSRILATGANVLTF; j_gene: TRBJ2-6; abundance: few; d_gene: TRBD2; v_gene: TRBV11-2